The rows below give T cell receptor beta chains drawn from one sample of a study of T cell repertoires in cytomegalovirus infection. Each CDR3 protein gets one entry after TCRdb re-called the reads with MiXCR. In the table there are about 150,000 distinct CDR3 sequences, 20% to 30% of which are singletons. Specimen: PBMCs. The receptors were gathered from a human donor in good health (CMV status not recorded). Some clones in this sample may be carry-over from other donors' samples. CDR3s include the opening cysteine and the closing phenylalanine or tryptophan. D genes are given only for firm matches. Clone size appears in some rows only: once, few, many, or a class for an expanded clone.

d_gene,j_gene,abundance,v_gene,CDR3nt,CDR3aa
NA,TRBJ2-5,few,TRBV7-9,TGTGCCAGCAGCTTCCCTAGCATTGCCCAAGAGACCCAGTACTTC,CASSFPSIAQETQYF
TRBD1,TRBJ1-2,few,TRBV20-1,TGCAGTGCTAGCTCTTTCGACAGGGTCAACTATGGCTACACCTTC,CSASSFDRVNYGYTF
TRBD1,TRBJ1-6,NA,TRBV5-1,TGCGCCAGCAGCTCGACCGGGACAGAGAATTCACCCCTCCACTTT,CASSSTGTENSPLHF
TRBD1,TRBJ2-7,many,TRBV28,TGTGCCAGCAGTCTACCCTCTCCCGGGACAGGTTCGCTCTACGAGCAGTACTTC,CASSLPSPGTGSLYEQYF
TRBD1,TRBJ2-7,NA,TRBV7-9,TGTGCCAGCAGCCCCTTTAGCGCCGGGACAGGGGCCTACGAGCAGTACTTC,CASSPFSAGTGAYEQYF
NA,TRBJ1-1,NA,TRBV29-1,TGCAAAGGGGCAGTGAACACTGAAGCTTTCTTT,CKGAVNTEAFF
NA,TRBJ1-6,NA,TRBV27,TGTGCCATCGGACGACCTAATTCACCCCTCCACTTT,CAIGRPNSPLHF
NA,TRBJ1-3,NA,TRBV7-6,TGTGCCAGCAGCTCTCGCCCGGGGGGACTCTCTGGAAACACCATATATTTT,CASSSRPGGLSGNTIYF
NA,TRBJ2-1,NA,TRBV5-1,TGCGCCAGCAGCCCGCCCGGGTTAAGCTCCTACAATGAGCAGTTCTTC,CASSPPGLSSYNEQFF
NA,TRBJ1-1,NA,TRBV3-1,TGTGCCAGCAGCCAACCAGGGATACCTGAAGCTTTCTTT,CASSQPGIPEAFF
TRBD2,TRBJ2-1,NA,TRBV19,TGTGCCAGTAGTAATAGCGGGGGGGCCGGGGATGAGCAGTTCTTC,CASSNSGGAGDEQFF
NA,TRBJ2-5,NA,TRBV27,TGTGCCAGCAGTTACGGATCTGCGGGGGAGACCCAGTACTTC,CASSYGSAGETQYF
NA,TRBJ2-3,many,TRBV7-2,TGTGCCAGCAGCAAAGCTATCACAGATACGCAGTATTTT,CASSKAITDTQYF
NA,TRBJ1-5,NA,TRBV27,TGTGCCAGCAGTTTATCGGATGGGGGCAGGCAGCCCCAGCATTTT,CASSLSDGGRQPQHF
NA,TRBJ2-2,few,TRBV6-2/TRBV6-3,TGTGCCAGCACAGGGAACACCGGGGAGCTGTTTTTT,CASTGNTGELFF
TRBD2,TRBJ2-1,NA,TRBV12-3/TRBV12-4,TGTGCCAGCAGTAATAGTCTAGCGGGGGCTTCCTACAATGAGCAGTTCTTC,CASSNSLAGASYNEQFF
NA,TRBJ1-1,once,TRBV23-1,TGCGCCAGCAATGAAACCGGGAGCACTGAAGCTTTCTTT,CASNETGSTEAFF
TRBD1,TRBJ2-2,many,TRBV28,TGTGCCAGCAGTTTCGCCGGGACAGGAAGAGCCGGGGAGCTGTTTTTT,CASSFAGTGRAGELFF
NA,TRBJ2-1,few,TRBV5-4,TGTGCCAGCAGCGAGTCACACAATGAGCAGTTCTTC,CASSESHNEQFF
NA,TRBJ1-6,NA,TRBV28,TGTGCACCTACCGGGGCGACACCCCTCCACTTT,CAPTGATPLHF
NA,TRBJ1-1,few,TRBV29-1,TGCAGCGTTGAGGGCCTGAACACTGAAGCTTTCTTT,CSVEGLNTEAFF
TRBD1,TRBJ1-2,few,TRBV6-2/TRBV6-3,TGTGCCAGCAGTTACTTCGGACAGGGCGGCGGCTACACCTTC,CASSYFGQGGGYTF
TRBD1,TRBJ2-5,NA,TRBV28,TGTGCCAGCAGTTCGACAGGGGGTCAAGAGACCCAGTACTTC,CASSSTGGQETQYF
TRBD2,TRBJ2-7,few,TRBV6-2/TRBV6-3,TGTGCCAGCAGTTACGGACTAGCGGGAAACAACGAGCAGTACTTC,CASSYGLAGNNEQYF
NA,TRBJ2-1,few,TRBV3-1,TGTGCCAGCAGCTCTTCAACAGGGAAGGCTATTTATGAGCAGTTCTTC,CASSSSTGKAIYEQFF
NA,TRBJ2-7,few,TRBV24-1,TGTGCCAGAGGAACCGGGACCTCCTACGAGCAGTACTTC,CARGTGTSYEQYF
TRBD2,TRBJ2-1,many,TRBV7-2,TGTGCCAGCAGCCTAGGGACTAGAACCTACAATGAGCAGTTCTTC,CASSLGTRTYNEQFF
TRBD2,TRBJ2-7,NA,TRBV28,TGTGCCAGCAGTTGCGGGGGATCCTCAAACGAGCAGTACTTC,CASSCGGSSNEQYF
NA,TRBJ2-3,many,TRBV11-2,TGTGCCAGCAGCTTAGATCGGGGTCTTTTAAGCACAGATACGCAGTATTTT,CASSLDRGLLSTDTQYF
NA,TRBJ2-4,few,TRBV5-6,TGTGCCAGCAGCGGGGGGGACAGGCTACCGACGGCCAAAAACATTCAGTACTTC,CASSGGDRLPTAKNIQYF
NA,TRBJ2-7,few,TRBV7-8,TGTGCCAGCAGCTCTCAGTACGAGCAGTACTTC,CASSSQYEQYF
NA,TRBJ1-2,NA,TRBV27,TGTGCCAGCAGTTCCCCAGGGCTATATGGCTACACCTTC,CASSSPGLYGYTF
TRBD1,TRBJ1-6,NA,TRBV6-2/TRBV6-3,TGTGCCAGCAAAGGGACAGCACCAAATTCACCCCTCCACTTT,CASKGTAPNSPLHF
NA,TRBJ2-2,NA,TRBV7-9,TGTGCCAGCAGCCGGGGACCGACCGGGGAGCTGTTTTTT,CASSRGPTGELFF
TRBD2,TRBJ2-5,many,TRBV7-2,TGTGCCAGCAGCCCCCGCCGGGGGGATAGAGAGACCCAGTACTTC,CASSPRRGDRETQYF
NA,TRBJ2-3,NA,TRBV20-1,TGCAGTGCCGAAGACCAAAACAGGAGGAGCACAGATACGCAGTATTTT,CSAEDQNRRSTDTQYF
TRBD1,TRBJ2-3,many,TRBV7-3,TGTGCCAGCAGCAACAGGGACAGTCAAACAGATACGCAGTATTTT,CASSNRDSQTDTQYF
NA,TRBJ2-1,many,TRBV7-6,TGTGCCAGCAGCTCCGAACGAAGTAAGCGGCCCTCCTACAATGAGCAGTTCTTC,CASSSERSKRPSYNEQFF
TRBD1,TRBJ2-1,NA,TRBV29-1,TGCAGCGTCGGAACAGGGGGCCACAATGAGCAGTTCTTC,CSVGTGGHNEQFF
NA,TRBJ2-1,few,TRBV7-9,TGTGCCAGCAGCTTTGGCCTCTCCTACAATGAGCAGTTCTTC,CASSFGLSYNEQFF
NA,TRBJ2-2,few,TRBV25-1,TGTGCCAGCAGTGGAGAGTATCTCACCGGGGAGCTGTTTTTT,CASSGEYLTGELFF
NA,TRBJ2-2,NA,TRBV7-9,TGTGCCAGCAGCTACGCTGCGGCACCATCCACCGGGGAGCTGTTTTTT,CASSYAAAPSTGELFF
NA,TRBJ2-1,NA,TRBV19,TGTGCCAGTAGTATAGTACCGGGGGGCTTTAATGAGCAGTTCTTC,CASSIVPGGFNEQFF
TRBD1,TRBJ1-6,NA,TRBV5-1,TGCGCCAGCAGCTTGGCGGGACAGGGTGGTGGCTCCTATAATTCACCCCTCCACTTT,CASSLAGQGGGSYNSPLHF
TRBD1,TRBJ1-2,NA,TRBV7-9,TGTGCCAGCAGCTTAGAGTGGACAGGGTCTAACTATGGCTACACCTTC,CASSLEWTGSNYGYTF
NA,TRBJ2-5,NA,TRBV7-6,TGTGCCAGCAGCTTATCGGGACCCGAACGAGGGGAGACCCAGTACTTC,CASSLSGPERGETQYF
TRBD1,TRBJ1-1,few,TRBV6-8,TGTGCCAGCAGAGGACAGGTCGTAAGCGAAGCTTTCTTT,CASRGQVVSEAFF
TRBD1,TRBJ1-2,many,TRBV4-1,TGCGCCAGCAGCCCACAGGGGGCGGGTGGCTACACCTTC,CASSPQGAGGYTF
NA,TRBJ1-1,few,TRBV10-3,TGTGCCATCAGTGTGTTAAAGTCCCTAGGAGCTGAAGCTTTCTTT,CAISVLKSLGAEAFF
NA,TRBJ1-3,few,TRBV27,TGTGCCAGCATCCTAGGGGACCCCTCTGGAAACACCATATATTTT,CASILGDPSGNTIYF
NA,TRBJ2-1,NA,TRBV14,TGTGCCAGCAGCCAAGGAAGGTTTTTGGATGAGCAGTTCTTC,CASSQGRFLDEQFF
TRBD1,TRBJ1-2,few,TRBV7-9,TGTGCCAGCAGAGATGGACAGGCGAGGGGCTATGGCTACACCTTC,CASRDGQARGYGYTF
NA,TRBJ2-2,few,TRBV19,TGTGCCAGTAGTAGCACCTCCCCTGGGGAGCTGTTTTTT,CASSSTSPGELFF
TRBD2,TRBJ2-1,few,TRBV7-2,TGTGCCAGCAGCTTAGAGCTAGCGGGGCACAATGAGCAGTTCTTC,CASSLELAGHNEQFF
NA,TRBJ2-7,NA,TRBV15,TGTGCCACCAGCAGAGAATTCCACAGGGCCGGGTACGAGCAGTACTTC,CATSREFHRAGYEQYF
NA,TRBJ1-1,NA,TRBV28,TGTGCCAGCAGTTCCACTGAAGCTTTCTTT,CASSSTEAFF
TRBD2,TRBJ2-7,NA,TRBV24-1,TGTGCCACCAGTGAGAACACTAGCGGGAGATTCTACGAGCAGTACTTC,CATSENTSGRFYEQYF